Below are 13 T cell receptor beta chains sequenced from a single sample in a study of monozygotic twins with inflammatory bowel disease. TCRdb re-called the 5' RACE reads and gives one entry per CDR3 protein, without DNA. This sample's table reports 300,000 to 450,000 distinct CDR3 sequences. The sequenced sample consisted of blood. Receptors originate from a human donor with ulcerative colitis or Crohn's disease, or a healthy co-twin of an affected twin (not recorded which).

This chain links TRBV4-2 with TRBJ2-1. The CDR3 sequence is 15 residues long. The germline gives CDR1 LGHNA, CDR2 YNFKEQ. The chain's CDR3 is CASSQDRSPYNEQFF.

This sequence joins TRBV9 and TRBJ1-1; as DNA is missing, the TRBD1 call by TCRdb cannot be tested. CDR1 and CDR2 from the germline V gene are SGDLS and YYNGEE. The CDR3 covers 19 residues. The CDR3 loop is CASSAGRTGPPGSNTEAFF.

The V call is TRBV2, the J call TRBJ2-5; TCRdb outputs TRBD2, but without DNA this stays unchecked. CDR3 length equals 17 residues. Germline lookup yields CDR1 SNHLY and CDR2 FYNNEI. CDR3 amino acids: CASSGLLERGSQETQYF. Looking up the rest from reference TRBV2 and TRBJ2-5 gives the full variable domain: EPEVTQTPSHQVTQMGQEVILRCVPISNHLYFYWYRQILGQKVEFLVSFYNNEISEKSEIFDDQFSVERPDGSNFTLKIRSTKLEDSAMYFCASSGLLERGSQETQYFGPGTRLLVL.

The chain combines TRBV7-8 with TRBJ1-2. The CDR3 consists of 12 residues. Germline CDR1 reads SGHVS; CDR2 reads FQNEAQ. CDR3 sequence: CASSFGDDGYTF.

The chain recombines TRBV9 with TRBJ2-7. The CDR3 has 12 amino acids. The germline CDR1 and CDR2 sequences are SGDLS and YYNGEE. CDR3 sequence reads: CASSVDEYEQYF.

V usage is TRBV6-5 and J usage is TRBJ2-3; TCRdb returns TRBD1, unconfirmable since there is no DNA. CDR1 is MNHEY and CDR2 is SVGAGI in the germline V gene. The CDR3 is 16 amino acids. CDR3 residues: CASSYSSGARTDTQYF.

The V call is TRBV20-1, the J call TRBJ2-7. The CDR3 has 12 amino acids. Germline lookup yields CDR1 DFQATT and CDR2 SNEGSKA (reference sequence). CDR3 sequence: CSARASSYEQYF.

The V gene is TRBV5-1, the J gene TRBJ2-3; TCRdb lists TRBD2, though no DNA is available to test this call. The germline gives CDR1 SGHRS, CDR2 YFSETQ. The CDR3 runs 15 residues. The CDR3 here is CASSLGTSETDTQYF.

The CDR3 protein is CASPSPLGGQETQYF. V is TRBV7-9 and J is TRBJ2-5; TCRdb selects TRBD2, and the lack of DNA leaves this call unchecked. Germline-derived CDR1 and CDR2 are SEHNR and FQNEAQ (reference sequence). The CDR3 consists of 15 residues.

The chain carries TRBV20-1 and TRBJ1-5; with no DNA, the TCRdb D assignment of TRBD1 cannot be verified. The CDR3 contains 13 residues. The V gene's germline CDR1 is DFQATT and CDR2 SNEGSKA (reference sequence). CDR3 loop: CSARDLRTVPQHF.

This sequence joins TRBV6-5 and TRBJ2-5; without DNA, the TCRdb call of TRBD2 cannot be checked. Germline V CDR1 and CDR2: MNHEY, SVGAGI. The CDR3 is 15 residues long. CDR3: CASINLGGLAETQYF.

V is TRBV6-1 and J is TRBJ1-2; TCRdb's D call, TRBD1, is unchecked because there is no DNA. The CDR3 runs 16 residues. Germline-derived CDR1 and CDR2 are MNHNS and SASEGT. The CDR3 reads CASSAPRGGGVIGYTF.

V and J are TRBV5-6 and TRBJ2-7; the D gene TCRdb calls, TRBD1, cannot be checked with no DNA. The CDR3 is 14 residues long. The V gene's germline CDR1 is SGHDT and CDR2 YYEEEE. The CDR3 loop is CASSLRQGMYRQYF.